The sequence of this T cell receptor (beta chain) was determined in a study of shared clonotypes between healthy human individuals. The CDR3 is made up of 15 amino acids. V lost 1 base and J 0 bases, leaving 9 bases between the germline ends. Germline loops: CDR1 SGHTA, CDR2 FQGNSA. Every subset had its genomic DNA shared out evenly among several immunoSEQ plates. Original data processing: ImmunoSEQ output held junction-only sequences without quality scores, so filtering differed. Generated by immunoSEQ multiplex PCR, the TCRdb table keeps only in-frame clones and is missing some. Clonal size and the V and J genes are those of that table, whereas D and trimming came from the DNA. The data contain some 480,000 clones, around 80% of them singletons. The study, taken as a whole, reports: Limitation of the genetic and exposure-history diversity represented came from the few donors.

Comments on this clone: The antigen is undetermined.

This receptor was obtained from a woman aged 40 to 50 in good health. Some clones in this sample may be carry-over from other donors' samples. The sequencing input was PBMCs. The V gene is TRBV7-2, the J gene TRBJ1-1; D possibly corresponds to TRBD1 (6 bases). CDR3 coding DNA: TGTGCCAGCAGCTTAGTTGGGACAATGAACACTGAAGCTTTCTTT. This encodes CASSLVGTMNTEAFF.